This T cell receptor (beta chain) was recovered during a study of T-cell memory formation after mild COVID-19. Study information: The two donors had largely donor-specific TCR clusters. Regarding the study as a whole: Nothing confirmed that second-wave clones peaking on day 37 were specific for SARS-CoV-2.

The CDR3 runs to 14 residues. Looked up from germline, CDR1 is SGHTA and CDR2 is FQGNSA. J lost 3 bases, V lost 5 bases, and 4 bases had no gene match. From 5'RACE with constant-segment primers came TCR alpha and TCR beta cDNA libraries that carried sample barcodes and UMIs. A single record per CDR3 protein comes from TCRdb applying MiXCR to the 5' RACE reads. The sample contains 220,000 or so distinct CDR3 sequences, 9.5% of which appear only once. About this clonotype itself: Its cognate antigen is unknown.

Sequenced input: PBMCs or a T cell subset sorted from them (not recorded which). The source is a man between 18 and 29 years old who had mild COVID-19 (a few samples of this study predate the infection). Cell type and time point are not known. The V gene is TRBV7-2, the J gene TRBJ2-5; TRBD2 aligns across 9 bases. The CDR3 nucleotides read TGTGCCAGCAGCCCTCGACTAGCGGAAGAGACCCAGTACTTC. Amino acids: CASSPRLAEETQYF.